The 10 T cell receptor beta chains in this list originate from one sample, sequenced in a study of CD8 T cells in ankylosing spondylitis. TCRdb re-derived calls from the 5' RACE reads in MiXCR, one entry per CDR3 protein. The sample has 150,000 to 200,000 distinct CDR3 sequences, 18% seen once. The sequenced sample consisted of blood, either unsorted or a sorted T cell fraction (not recorded which). Every receptor here comes from a male donor under 30 with ankylosing spondylitis or in good health (not recorded which).

This clonotype was detected many times. This chain connects TRBV25-1 to TRBJ2-1; D is undetermined. The germline V gene encodes CDR1 MGHDK and CDR2 SYGVNS. V was cut by 3 bases and J by 15 bases, with 9 bases left in between. This CDR3 is 10 amino acids long. The CDR3 loop is CASSDSEWFF. DNA of the CDR3: TGTGCCAGCAGTGACTCGGAGTGGTTCTTC.

In this sample, this clonotype turned up many times. This chain joins TRBV12-3 or TRBV12-4 and TRBJ2-1; either TRBD1 or TRBD2 may fit D (6 bases each). Between the trimmed V and J ends, which lost 5 bases and 5 bases, there was a span of 19 bases. The CDR3 covers 16 residues. The CDR3 here is CASSPPEGGGHNEQFF. CDR3 nucleotide sequence: TGTGCCAGCAGTCCCCCCGAGGGGGGCGGACACAATGAGCAGTTCTTC.

This clonotype was seen repeatedly, ten times or more. The chain joins TRBV5-1 to TRBJ2-5, with 14 bases aligning to TRBD2. This CDR3 is built from 15 residues. Germline V gene data show CDR1 as SGHRS and CDR2 as YFSETQ. The V segment lost 7 bases and the J segment 9 bases; nucleotides outside the gene matches: 11. CDR3 protein: CASQTSGRGHWAQYF. CDR3 DNA sequence: TGCGCCAGCCAGACTAGCGGGAGGGGACACTGGGCCCAGTACTTC.

This clonotype was observed many times. The chain employs TRBV20-1 and TRBJ2-1; the match to TRBD2 covers 14 bases. V lost 6 bases and J lost 7; bases outside the gene matches: 8. The germline V gene encodes CDR1 DFQATT and CDR2 SNEGSKA (reference sequence). The CDR3 spans 15 residues. DNA of the CDR3: TGCAGTGCCGAATGGACTAGCGGGAGGTCGAATGAGCAGTTCTTC. This translates into CSAEWTSGRSNEQFF.

This clonotype was seen repeatedly, ten times or more. V is TRBV12-3 or TRBV12-4 and J is TRBJ1-5; 11 nucleotides line up with TRBD1. The CDR3 has 15 amino acids. With V trimmed by 6 bases and J by 5 bases, 6 bases remained unmatched. CDR3: CASSYGTGGYQPQHF. Written as DNA, the CDR3 is TGTGCCAGCAGCTACGGGACAGGGGGTTATCAGCCCCAGCATTTT.

This clonotype was recorded many times. This sequence joins TRBV12-3 or TRBV12-4 and TRBJ2-3; 10 bases match TRBD2. V trimming: 5 bases; J trimming: 2 bases; junction bases outside the gene matches: 7. This CDR3 comprises 16 residues. CDR3 coding DNA: TGTGCCAGCAGTACCTGGACTAGCGGTTCCACAGATACGCAGTATTTT. Amino acid sequence: CASSTWTSGSTDTQYF.

This clonotype was seen at least ten times. The chain has TRBV6-2 or TRBV6-3 and TRBJ1-2; 7 bases are a match to TRBD1. Trimming cost V 6 bases and J 8 bases; bases outside gene matches: 15. This CDR3 contains 15 residues. The germline CDR1 and CDR2 sequences are MNHEY and SVGEGT. The CDR3 region is CASRRPGQSIIGYTF. CDR3 sequence (DNA): TGTGCCAGCAGGCGCCCGGGACAGTCTATTATCGGCTACACCTTC.

In its sample, this clonotype was seen many times. The gene calls are TRBV7-8 and TRBJ2-2; 10 nucleotides line up with TRBD1. J gave up 2 bases and V 5 bases, and 8 bases lay outside the gene matches. CDR1 is SGHVS, CDR2 FQNEAQ, per germline. This CDR3 is built from 17 residues. CDR3 sequence: CASSVVGTGVNTGELFF. The CDR3 coding sequence is TGTGCCAGCAGCGTAGTCGGGACAGGGGTAAACACCGGGGAGCTGTTTTTT. The variable domain in full, completed from reference TRBV7-8 and TRBJ2-2, reads GAGVSQSPRYKVAKRGQDVALRCDPISGHVSLFWYQQALGQGPEFLTYFQNEAQLDKSGLPSDRFFAERPEGSVSTLKIQRTQQEDSAVYLCASSVVGTGVNTGELFFGEGSRLTVL.

This clonotype was found many times. V and J are TRBV12-3 or TRBV12-4 and TRBJ2-7; no reliable D call. CDR3 size: 11 residues. V was pared by 2 bases and J by 6 bases, with 5 bases between. CDR3 DNA sequence: TGTGCCAGCAGTTTATCGCGCGAGCAGTACGTC. This translates into CASSLSREQYV.

The count of this clonotype is one. The rearrangement links TRBV12-3 or TRBV12-4 to TRBJ1-5; the D gene is possibly TRBD1 (5 bases). Trimming removed 8 bases from V and 4 bases from J, with 9 bases in between. The CDR3 is 12 residues long. DNA for the CDR3: TGTGCCAGCCGCAGGGAAAATCAGCCCCAGCATTTT. Its protein is CASRRENQPQHF.